This T cell receptor beta chain was captured in a study of blood T cell repertoires in COVID-19. As for the study in general: T cells, B-cell-depleted T cells, or PBMCs supplied cDNA or gDNA.

Repertoires were generated with immunoSEQ multiplex PCR, while TCRdb's copy carries only in-frame clones and drops some. Of fewer than 400,000 clones in the sample, roughly 89% were seen once. Across about 22 US areas, participants ranged in age from 18 to 89 years. CDR3 length: 17 amino acids. CDR1 and CDR2 from the germline V gene are SGDLS and YYNGEE. V lost 2 bases to trimming and J lost 5 bases; unmatched junction nucleotides: 10. The receptor comes from a woman in her 50s who had recovered from COVID-19. Material: PBMCs or T cells enriched from blood (not recorded which). V usage is TRBV9 and J usage is TRBJ2-3, with 11 bases that match TRBD2. The chain's CDR3 is CASSVALAGAAGDTQYF. The CDR3 nucleotides are TGTGCCAGCAGCGTGGCACTAGCGGGAGCTGCGGGAGATACGCAGTATTTT.